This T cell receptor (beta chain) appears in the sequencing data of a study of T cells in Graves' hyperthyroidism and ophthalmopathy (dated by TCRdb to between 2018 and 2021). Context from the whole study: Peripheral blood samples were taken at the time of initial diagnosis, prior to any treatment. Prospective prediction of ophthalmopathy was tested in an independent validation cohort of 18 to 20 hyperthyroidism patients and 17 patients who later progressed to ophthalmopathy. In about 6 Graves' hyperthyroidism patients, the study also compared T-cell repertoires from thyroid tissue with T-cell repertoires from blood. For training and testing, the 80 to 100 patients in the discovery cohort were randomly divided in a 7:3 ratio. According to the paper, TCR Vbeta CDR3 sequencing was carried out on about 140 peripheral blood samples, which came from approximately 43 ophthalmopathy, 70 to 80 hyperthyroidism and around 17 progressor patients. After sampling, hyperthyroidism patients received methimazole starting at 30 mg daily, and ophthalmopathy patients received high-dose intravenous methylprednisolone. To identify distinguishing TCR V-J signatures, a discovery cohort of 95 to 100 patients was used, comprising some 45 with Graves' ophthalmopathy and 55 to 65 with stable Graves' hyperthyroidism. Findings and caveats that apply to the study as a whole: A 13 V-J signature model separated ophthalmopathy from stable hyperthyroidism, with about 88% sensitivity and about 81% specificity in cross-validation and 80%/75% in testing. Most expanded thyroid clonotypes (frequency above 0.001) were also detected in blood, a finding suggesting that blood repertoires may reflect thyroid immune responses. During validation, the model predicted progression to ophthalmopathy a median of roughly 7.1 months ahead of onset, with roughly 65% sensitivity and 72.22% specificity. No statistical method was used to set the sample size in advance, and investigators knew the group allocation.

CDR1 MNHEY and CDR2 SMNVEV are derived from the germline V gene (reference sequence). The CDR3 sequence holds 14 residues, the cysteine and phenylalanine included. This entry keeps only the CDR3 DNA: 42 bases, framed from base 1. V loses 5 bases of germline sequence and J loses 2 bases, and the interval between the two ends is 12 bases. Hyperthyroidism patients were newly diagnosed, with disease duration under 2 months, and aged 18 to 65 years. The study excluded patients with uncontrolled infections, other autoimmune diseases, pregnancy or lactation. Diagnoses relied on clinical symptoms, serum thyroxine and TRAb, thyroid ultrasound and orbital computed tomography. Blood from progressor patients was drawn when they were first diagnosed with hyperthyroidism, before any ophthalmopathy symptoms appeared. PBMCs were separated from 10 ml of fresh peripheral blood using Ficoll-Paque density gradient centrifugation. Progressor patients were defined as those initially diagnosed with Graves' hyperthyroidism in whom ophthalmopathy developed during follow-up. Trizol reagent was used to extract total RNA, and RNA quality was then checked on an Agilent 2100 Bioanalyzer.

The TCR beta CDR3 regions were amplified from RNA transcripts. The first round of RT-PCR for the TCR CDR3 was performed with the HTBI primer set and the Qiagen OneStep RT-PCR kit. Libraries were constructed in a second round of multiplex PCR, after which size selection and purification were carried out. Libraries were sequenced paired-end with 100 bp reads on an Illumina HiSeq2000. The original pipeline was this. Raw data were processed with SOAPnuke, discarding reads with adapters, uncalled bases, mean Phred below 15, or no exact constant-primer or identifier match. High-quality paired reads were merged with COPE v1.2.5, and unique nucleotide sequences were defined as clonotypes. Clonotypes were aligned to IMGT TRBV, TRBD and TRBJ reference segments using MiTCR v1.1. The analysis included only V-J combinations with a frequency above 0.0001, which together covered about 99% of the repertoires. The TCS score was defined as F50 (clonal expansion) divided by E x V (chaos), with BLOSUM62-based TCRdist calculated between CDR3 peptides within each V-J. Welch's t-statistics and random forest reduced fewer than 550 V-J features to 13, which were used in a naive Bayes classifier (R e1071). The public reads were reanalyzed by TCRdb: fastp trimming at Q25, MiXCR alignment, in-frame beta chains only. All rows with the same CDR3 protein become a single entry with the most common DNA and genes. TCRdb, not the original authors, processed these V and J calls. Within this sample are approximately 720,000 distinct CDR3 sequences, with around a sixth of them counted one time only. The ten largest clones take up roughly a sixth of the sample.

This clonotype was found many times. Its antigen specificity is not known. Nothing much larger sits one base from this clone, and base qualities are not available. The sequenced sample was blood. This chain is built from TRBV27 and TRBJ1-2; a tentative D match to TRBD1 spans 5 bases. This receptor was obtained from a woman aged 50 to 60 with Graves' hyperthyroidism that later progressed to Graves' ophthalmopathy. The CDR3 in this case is CASSPRQINYGYTF. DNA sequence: TGTGCCAGCAGTCCTCGACAGATCAACTATGGCTACACCTTC.